What follows are 21 T cell receptor beta chains derived from one specimen sequenced in a study of T cells in Graves' hyperthyroidism and ophthalmopathy. Template material for amplifying TCR beta CDR3 regions consisted of RNA transcripts. First-round RT-PCR of the TCR CDR3 relied on the HTBI primer set. TCRdb re-called the multiplex PCR reads through MiXCR, storing one row per CDR3 protein. Of hundreds of thousands of distinct CDR3 sequences in the sample, 15% to 20% were seen once. Specimen: blood. These receptors were taken from a man aged 35 to 55 with Graves' ophthalmopathy.

The rearrangement links TRBV30 to TRBJ1-1; D is possibly TRBD1 (6 bases). The CDR3 extends over 13 amino acids. The V gene's germline CDR1 is GTSNPN and CDR2 SVGIG (reference sequence). V was clipped by 5 bases and J by 0 bases, with 10 bases between them. CDR3: CAWLGHLNTEAFF. DNA of the CDR3: TGTGCCTGGCTGGGACACCTGAACACTGAAGCTTTCTTT.

This clonotype was counted ten times or more. CDR3 DNA sequence: TGTGCCTGGGGGGGAGGATCCAGGAACACTGAAGCTTTCTTT. This codes for CAWGGGSRNTEAFF. The chain combines TRBV30 with TRBJ1-1; D may be TRBD1 (5 bases). CDR1 is GTSNPN, CDR2 SVGIG, per germline (reference sequence). The CDR3 totals 14 residues. The V gene lost 5 bases and the J gene lost 1 base, with 14 bases spanning the gap.

This sequence joins TRBV6-2 or TRBV6-3 and TRBJ2-7, with 11 bases matching TRBD1. V trimming: 8 bases; J trimming: 3 bases; junction bases outside the gene matches: 6. The germline gives CDR1 MNHEY, CDR2 SVGEGT. CDR3 length: 14 amino acids. This chain's CDR3 is CASRTGGNVYEQYF. CDR3 coding DNA: TGTGCCAGCCGGACAGGGGGCAACGTCTACGAGCAGTACTTC.

This clonotype was found many times. The chain joins TRBV2 to TRBJ2-3, with no clear D. The CDR3 is 13 residues long. The V end was cut by 6 bases, the J end by 5 bases, with 12 bases between. In germline, CDR1 is SNHLY, CDR2 FYNNEI. CDR3 DNA: TGTGCCAGCAGCACTTCAGTAATAGATACGCAGTATTTT. This sequence encodes CASSTSVIDTQYF.

The chain uses TRBV15 and TRBJ1-6, with a possible D match to TRBD1 (5 bases). Trimming cost V 0 bases and J 9 bases, with 12 bases left between them. Germline CDR1 reads LNHNV; CDR2 reads YYDKDF (reference sequence). This CDR3 has 15 residues. CDR3 nucleotide sequence: TGTGCCACCAGCAGAGATATAACCCAGGGTTCACCCCTCCACTTT. Encoded protein: CATSRDITQGSPLHF.

This chain links TRBV6-1 with TRBJ1-2; D is unresolved. CDR3 length: 14 amino acids. Per the germline V gene, CDR1 is MNHNS and CDR2 is SASEGT. The ends were cut back, 7 bases at V and 8 bases at J, with 20 bases in the middle. The CDR3 DNA sequence: TGTGCCAGCACCTACCCAGCAGAAGCTGGGGGCTACACCTTC. This translates into CASTYPAEAGGYTF.

At least ten counts were recorded for this clonotype. The rearrangement uses TRBV12-5 and TRBJ2-5; a possible D gene is TRBD2 (5 bases). The V gene's germline CDR1 is LGHNT and CDR2 FRNRAP. V gave up 3 bases and J gave up 1 base, with 9 bases separating them. The CDR3 runs 14 residues. The CDR3 nucleotides read TGTGCTAGTGGTTTCTCGGGAAGCCAAGAGACCCAGTACTTC. It codes for CASGFSGSQETQYF.

This clonotype was observed a few times. The chain combines TRBV14 with TRBJ2-3; D is unclear. This CDR3 spans 15 amino acids. Germline V lookup: CDR1 SGHDN, CDR2 FVKESK. V was cut by 2 bases and J by 4 bases, with 13 bases left in between. CDR3 in DNA: TGTGCCAGCAGCCAATGGCCCCTAGGAGCAGATACGCAGTATTTT. Translated, it gives CASSQWPLGADTQYF. Combining the CDR3 with reference TRBV14 and TRBJ2-3 gives the whole variable domain EAGVTQFPSHSVIEKGQTVTLRCDPISGHDNLYWYRRVMGKEIKFLLHFVKESKQDESGMPNNRFLAERTGGTYSTLKVQPAELEDSGVYFCASSQWPLGADTQYFGPGTRLTVL.

This clonotype showed up many times. The V gene is TRBV12-5, the J gene TRBJ2-1; 15 positions agree with TRBD2. CDR1 is LGHNT and CDR2 is FRNRAP in the germline V gene. This CDR3 spans 19 amino acids. Unmatched junction bases numbered 12, after V lost 0 bases and J lost 9 bases. The CDR3 nucleotides are TGTGCTAGTGGTTTGGTCCACCCTCCGGGACTAGCGGGGGGAGGTGAGCAGTTCTTC. It is translated as CASGLVHPPGLAGGGEQFF.

This clonotype was found many times. J is TRBJ2-3 and V is TRBV5-1; 14 bases are a match to TRBD2. The junction had 10 bases not matched to a gene; V was cut back by 6 bases and J by 1 base. This CDR3 is built from 18 residues. Germline V gene sequence: CDR1 SGHRS, CDR2 YFSETQ. In DNA, the CDR3 is TGCGCCAGCATCCCCGGGACTAGCGGGGGAGTTGGCACAGATACGCAGTATTTT. This translates into CASIPGTSGGVGTDTQYF.

The chain joins TRBV24-1 to TRBJ2-3; 7 bases map to TRBD1. Looked up from germline, CDR1 is KGHDR and CDR2 is SFDVKD. The CDR3 is made up of 13 amino acids. The trim removed 2 bases at V and 7 bases at J, leaving 2 bases unmatched. The CDR3, as DNA: TGTGCCACCAGTGATTGGGGACAGAATACGCAGTATTTT. Translating it yields CATSDWGQNTQYF.

This clonotype has ten or more counts. The chain links TRBV11-2 to TRBJ2-1; D might be TRBD1 (5 bases). Germline CDR1 and CDR2: SGHAT and FQNNGV. CDR3 size: 15 residues. Trimming took 2 bases from V and 0 from J, leaving 8 bases between them. This CDR3 is CASSLRQRSYNEQFF. In DNA form, the CDR3 reads TGTGCCAGCAGCTTACGACAGCGCTCCTACAATGAGCAGTTCTTC.

A few counts support this clonotype. J is TRBJ2-3 and V is TRBV7-2; D gene ambiguous. The V and J ends lost 3 bases and 4 bases respectively, with 8 bases between them. Germline loops: CDR1 SGHTA, CDR2 FQGNSA. CDR3 length equals 13 residues. CDR3 DNA sequence: TGTGCCAGCAGCTTGTCTTCGGCAGATACGCAGTATTTT. This gives the protein CASSLSSADTQYF.

The chain employs TRBV30 and TRBJ1-2, with D perhaps TRBD1 (5 bases). CDR3 size: 12 residues. Trimming removed 1 base from V and 8 bases from J, with 11 bases in between. Germline-derived CDR1 and CDR2 are GTSNPN and SVGIG (reference sequence). CDR3 sequence: CAWSAGFVGYTF. The DNA of the CDR3 is TGTGCCTGGAGTGCAGGGTTTGTGGGCTACACCTTC.

The gene calls are TRBV7-9 and TRBJ1-5; 10 positions match TRBD1. V lost 4 bases to trimming and J lost 3 bases; unmatched junction nucleotides: 3. Germline CDR1 SEHNR, CDR2 FQNEAQ (reference sequence). The CDR3 consists of 15 residues. The CDR3 DNA sequence: TGTGCCAGCAGCTGGGGACAGGGGCTCAATCAGCCCCAGCATTTT. It yields the protein CASSWGQGLNQPQHF.

The gene calls are TRBV5-1 and TRBJ2-5; 7 nucleotides match TRBD2. The ends lost 0 bases at V and 5 bases at J; junction bases unmatched: 10. The CDR3 length is 16 residues. The germline CDR1 and CDR2 sequences are SGHRS and YFSETQ. The CDR3 region has the DNA TGCGCCAGCAGCTTGGTGGTAGCGGGTCCTTGGGAGACCCAGTACTTC. Translating gives CASSLVVAGPWETQYF.

This clonotype was found a few times. The chain combines TRBV5-6 with TRBJ1-1, with a weak D call TRBD1 (5 bases). Trimming removed 1 base at V and 0 bases at J, with 13 bases between. This CDR3 is built from 16 residues. Germline loops: CDR1 SGHDT, CDR2 YYEEEE. The CDR3 here is CASSLLSGQVNTEAFF. Written as DNA, the CDR3 is TGTGCCAGCAGCTTGCTTTCGGGGCAGGTGAACACTGAAGCTTTCTTT.

This clonotype was seen a handful of times. The CDR3 DNA follows: TGTGCCAGCTCAGATGGACTAGCGCGTCGGAGGGATACGCAGTATTTT. Translated: CASSDGLARRRDTQYF. The chain has TRBV18 and TRBJ2-3; TRBD2 aligns across 9 bases. This CDR3 contains 16 residues. Trimming removed 5 bases from V and 6 bases from J; junction bases left unmatched: 12. Germline V gives CDR1 KGHSH, CDR2 LQKENI.

V usage is TRBV7-8 and J usage is TRBJ2-5, with 14 bases fitting TRBD2. V lost 5 bases to trimming and J lost 5 bases; unmatched junction nucleotides: 10. This CDR3 is 17 amino acids long. CDR1 and CDR2 from the germline V gene are SGHVS and FQNEAQ. In DNA form, the CDR3 reads TGTGCCAGCAGCCACGGGACTAGCGGGAGCATGTATGAGACCCAGTACTTC. Translating gives CASSHGTSGSMYETQYF.

This clonotype showed up many times. The V gene is TRBV7-4, the J gene TRBJ2-7; 10 nucleotides agree with TRBD2. The CDR3 loop spans 13 amino acids. The trim removed 7 bases at V and 3 bases at J, leaving 3 bases unmatched. CDR1 is SGHVT, CDR2 SQSDAQ, per germline. Here the CDR3 DNA reads TGTGCCAGCAAGGAGCGGGGGGGCTACGAGCAGTACTTC. Protein: CASKERGGYEQYF.

This clonotype was found a few times. V is TRBV27 and J is TRBJ2-7; D remains ambiguous. The ends were cut back, 5 bases at V and 4 bases at J, with 12 bases in the middle. The CDR3 has 13 residues. Germline assignment: CDR1 MNHEY and CDR2 SMNVEV (reference sequence). The CDR3 loop is CASSKAVGYEQYF. The CDR3 coding sequence is TGTGCCAGCAGTAAGGCGGTGGGGTACGAGCAGTACTTC.